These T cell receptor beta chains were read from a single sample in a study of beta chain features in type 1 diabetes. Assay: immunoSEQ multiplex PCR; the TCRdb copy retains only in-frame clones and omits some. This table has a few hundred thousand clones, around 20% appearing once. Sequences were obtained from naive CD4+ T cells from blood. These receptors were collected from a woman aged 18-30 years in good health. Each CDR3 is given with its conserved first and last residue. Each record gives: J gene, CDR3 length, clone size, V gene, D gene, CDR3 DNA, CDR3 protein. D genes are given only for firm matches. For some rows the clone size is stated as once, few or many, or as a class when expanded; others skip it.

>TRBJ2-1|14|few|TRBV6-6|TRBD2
TGTGCCAGCTGCGGGACTAGCGCATACAATGAGCAGTTCTTC
CASCGTSAYNEQFF
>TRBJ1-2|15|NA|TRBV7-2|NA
TGTGCCAGCAGCTTAGAGATGGTTGGCCCCTATGGCTACACCTTC
CASSLEMVGPYGYTF
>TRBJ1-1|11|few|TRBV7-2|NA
TGTGCCAGCAGCCTATTTGGGAGGGCTTTCTTT
CASSLFGRAFF
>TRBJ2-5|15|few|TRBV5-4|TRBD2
TGTGCCAGCAGCCCGGCCCTAGCGGGTGGCGAGACCCAGTACTTC
CASSPALAGGETQYF
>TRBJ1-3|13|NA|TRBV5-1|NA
TGCGCCAGCAGCTCGGGTCTTGGAAACACCATATATTTT
CASSSGLGNTIYF
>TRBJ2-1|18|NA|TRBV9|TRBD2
TGTGCCAGCAGCCAAGGACTAGCGGGGGGGTTTCTTTACAATGAGCAGTTCTTC
CASSQGLAGGFLYNEQFF
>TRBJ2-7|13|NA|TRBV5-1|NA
TGCGCCAGCAGCTTGGGACAGAAAAACGAGCAGTACTTC
CASSLGQKNEQYF
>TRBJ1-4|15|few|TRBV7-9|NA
TGTGCCAGCAGCTCTCAGGGCAGGGGCAATGAAAAACTGTTTTTT
CASSSQGRGNEKLFF
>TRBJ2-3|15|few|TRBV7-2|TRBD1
TGTGCCAGCTGCCCGGATAAGGGGGCGAGGTATACGCAGTATTTT
CASCPDKGARYTQYF
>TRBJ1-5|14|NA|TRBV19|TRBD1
TGTGCCAGTAACAGGGGGTATAGCAATCAGCCCCAGCATTTT
CASNRGYSNQPQHF
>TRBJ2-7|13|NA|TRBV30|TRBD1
TGTGCCTGGAGCCAGACAGGGGTCTACGAGCAGTACTTC
CAWSQTGVYEQYF
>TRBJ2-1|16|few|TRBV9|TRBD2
TGTGCCAGCAGCCCCCGGACTAGCGGGACCGAAGGGGAGCAGTTCTTC
CASSPRTSGTEGEQFF
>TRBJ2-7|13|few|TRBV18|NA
TGTGCCAGCTCACCACTCACTACCCTCGAGCAGTACTTC
CASSPLTTLEQYF
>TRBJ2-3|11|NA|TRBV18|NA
TGTGCCAGCTCAGCGGCAGATACGCAGTATTTT
CASSAADTQYF
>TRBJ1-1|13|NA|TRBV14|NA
TGTGCCAGCAGCCAATTACAGAACACTGAAGCTTTCTTT
CASSQLQNTEAFF
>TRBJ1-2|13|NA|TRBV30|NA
TGTGCGAGACGGACAGCATCTAACTATGGCTACACCTTC
CARRTASNYGYTF
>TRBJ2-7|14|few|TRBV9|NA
TGTGCCAGCAGCGTAGGGGTCGGGTCCTACGAGCAGTACTTC
CASSVGVGSYEQYF
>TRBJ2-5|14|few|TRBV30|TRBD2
TGTGCCTGTTGGGGACTAGCGGGCCAAGAGACCCAGTACTTC
CACWGLAGQETQYF
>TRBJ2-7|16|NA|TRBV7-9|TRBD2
TGTGCCAGCAGCTTAGCGACTGTAGCGGGGGCCTACGAGCAGTACTTC
CASSLATVAGAYEQYF
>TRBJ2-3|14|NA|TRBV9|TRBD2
TGTGCCAGCAGCAGCGGGGGGATTACAGATACGCAGTATTTT
CASSSGGITDTQYF
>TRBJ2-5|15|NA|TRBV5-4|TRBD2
TGTGCCAGCACCCCATCAGGACTAGCGGAAGAGACCCAGTACTTC
CASTPSGLAEETQYF
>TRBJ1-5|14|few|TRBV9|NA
TGTGCCAGCTCAAAAGGGGTGAGCAATCAGCCCCAGCATTTT
CASSKGVSNQPQHF
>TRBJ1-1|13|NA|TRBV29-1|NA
TGCAGCGTTGAAGAAGGGGGGGACACTGAAGCTTTCTTT
CSVEEGGDTEAFF
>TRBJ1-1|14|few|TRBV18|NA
TGTGCCAGCTCAATGATGCAGGGTAACACTGAAGCTTTCTTT
CASSMMQGNTEAFF
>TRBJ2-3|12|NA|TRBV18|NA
TGTGCCAGCTCACCGGGCCGAGATACGCAGTATTTT
CASSPGRDTQYF
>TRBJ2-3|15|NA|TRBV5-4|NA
TGTGCCAGCAGCTTGGGAGTATCAATCACAGATACGCAGTATTTT
CASSLGVSITDTQYF
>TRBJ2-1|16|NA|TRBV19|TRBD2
TGTGCCAGTAGTATAACTACTAGCGGTTCCTACAATGAGCAGTTCTTC
CASSITTSGSYNEQFF
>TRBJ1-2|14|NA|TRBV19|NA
TGTGCCAGTAGGATTTCCGGGATTAACTATGGCTACACCTTC
CASRISGINYGYTF
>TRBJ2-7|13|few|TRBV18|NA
TGTGCCAGCTCCTTACCTCGGGTACACGAGCAGTACTTC
CASSLPRVHEQYF
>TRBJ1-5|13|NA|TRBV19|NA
TGTGCCAGTACCAGGGCGGGCAATCAGCCCCAGCATTTT
CASTRAGNQPQHF
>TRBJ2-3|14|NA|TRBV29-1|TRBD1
TGCAGCGTCCGGACAGGGACGGGCACAGATACGCAGTATTTT
CSVRTGTGTDTQYF
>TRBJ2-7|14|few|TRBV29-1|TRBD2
TGCAGCGTTACCTCGGGGGAGGGGACCTACGAGCAGTACTTC
CSVTSGEGTYEQYF
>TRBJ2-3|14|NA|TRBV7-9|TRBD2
TGTGCCAGCAGCGTCGACGGGGGGACAGATACGCAGTATTTT
CASSVDGGTDTQYF
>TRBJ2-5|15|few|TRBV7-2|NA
TGTGCCAGCAGCCCCACCTCCGGGACTCAAGAGACCCAGTACTTC
CASSPTSGTQETQYF
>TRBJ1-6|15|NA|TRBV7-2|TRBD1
TGCGCCAGCAGCCGGTCGGACAGGGGCAATTCACCCCTCCACTTT
CASSRSDRGNSPLHF
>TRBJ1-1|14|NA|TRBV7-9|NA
TGTGCCAGCAGCCCTACCGGAGGGGCAACTGAAGCTTTCTTT
CASSPTGGATEAFF
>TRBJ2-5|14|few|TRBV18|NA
TGTGCCAGCTCAACGCAGACCCGAGGAGAGACCCAGTACTTC
CASSTQTRGETQYF
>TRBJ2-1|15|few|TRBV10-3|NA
TGTGCCATCAGTGACGGGGGGACATCCTACAATGAGCAGTTCTTC
CAISDGGTSYNEQFF
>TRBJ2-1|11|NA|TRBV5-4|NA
TGTGCCAGCAGCCCTGGCCAGGGGCAGTTCTTC
CASSPGQGQFF
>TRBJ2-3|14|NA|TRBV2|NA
TGTGCCAGCAGTGGTGAGGCCCGTGGGGATACGCAGTATTTT
CASSGEARGDTQYF
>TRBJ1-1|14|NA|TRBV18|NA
TGTGCCAGCTCACCGGAGATCATGAACACTGAAGCTTTCTTT
CASSPEIMNTEAFF
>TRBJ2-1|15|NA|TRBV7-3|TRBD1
TGTGCCAGCAGCTCGGGACAGGGGGTTTACAATGAGCAGTTCTTC
CASSSGQGVYNEQFF
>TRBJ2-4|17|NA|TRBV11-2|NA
TGTGCCAGCAGCTTAGGCGCTCAGGAGGGAAGGAGAGACATTCAGTACTTC
CASSLGAQEGRRDIQYF
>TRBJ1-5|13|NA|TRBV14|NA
TGTGCCAGCAGCCAAGCCTCAGATCAGCCCCAGCATTTT
CASSQASDQPQHF
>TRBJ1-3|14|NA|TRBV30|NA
TGTGCCTGGAGAGGAAGGGGGACGGACGGCACCATATATTTT
CAWRGRGTDGTIYF
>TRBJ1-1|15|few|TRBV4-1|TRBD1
TGCGCCAGCAGCCAGCCGACAGGGAAGGACACTGAAGCTTTCTTT
CASSQPTGKDTEAFF
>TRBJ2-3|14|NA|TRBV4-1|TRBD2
TGCGCCAGCAGCCAAGCCGGGGGGGCAGATACGCAGTATTTT
CASSQAGGADTQYF
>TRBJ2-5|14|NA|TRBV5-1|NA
TGCGCCAGCAGCTTGGAGACAGGACCAGAGACCCAGTACTTC
CASSLETGPETQYF
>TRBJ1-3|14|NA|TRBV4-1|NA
TGCGCCAGCAGCCAAGTGACTGTCGGAAACACCATATATTTT
CASSQVTVGNTIYF
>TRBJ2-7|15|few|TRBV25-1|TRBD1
TGTGCCAGCAGCCCTAGACAGGGGGTTTCCTACGAGCAGTACTTC
CASSPRQGVSYEQYF